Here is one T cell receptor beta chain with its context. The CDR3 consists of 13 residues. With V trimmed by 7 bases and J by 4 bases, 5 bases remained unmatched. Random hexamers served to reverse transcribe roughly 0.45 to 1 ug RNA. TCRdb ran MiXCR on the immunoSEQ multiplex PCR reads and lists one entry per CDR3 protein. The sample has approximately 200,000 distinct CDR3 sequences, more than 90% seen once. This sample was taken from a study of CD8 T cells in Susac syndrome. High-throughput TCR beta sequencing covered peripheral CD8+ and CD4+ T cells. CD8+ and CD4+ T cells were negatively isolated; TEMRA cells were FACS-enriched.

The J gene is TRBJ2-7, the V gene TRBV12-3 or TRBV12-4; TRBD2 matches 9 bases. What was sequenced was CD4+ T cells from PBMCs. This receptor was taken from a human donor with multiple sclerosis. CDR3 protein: CASKGSGRYEQYF. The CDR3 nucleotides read TGTGCCAGCAAAGGTAGCGGGAGATACGAGCAGTACTTC.